This T cell receptor beta chain was sequenced for a study of blood T cell repertoires in COVID-19. Study summary: PBMCs, B-cell-depleted T cells, or T cells provided the cDNA or gDNA that made up the material.

Authors' processing steps: Amplification of reference gene primers provided the estimated nucleated cell counts. Clones were sequenced by immunoSEQ multiplex PCR, and TCRdb holds only the in-frame ones, with some missing. V, J and clone size derive from that table, while D and trimming were established from the DNA sequence. In the table there are roughly 200,000 clones, about 82% of which are singletons. Participants were placed into cohorts based on the clinical history they reported. Germline V gene data show CDR1 as GTSNPN and CDR2 as SVGIG (reference sequence). This CDR3 has 12 amino acids. The V gene lost 2 bases and the J gene lost 6 bases, with 8 bases spanning the gap.

Source material: PBMCs or T cells enriched from blood (not recorded which). The chain links TRBV30 to TRBJ2-1; no definite D call. The sequence derives from a man between 35 and 55 years old with acute COVID-19. In DNA, the CDR3 is TGTGCCTGGAGTTCTACGATCAATGAGCAGTTCTTC. The encoded protein is CAWSSTINEQFF.